The 21 T cell receptor beta chains presented below share a single source sample, sequenced in a study of blood T cell repertoires in COVID-19 (TCRdb year 2020). The receptor library was made with the immunoSEQ multiplex PCR assay. TCRdb limited this immuneACCESS table to in-frame rearrangements with V and J called. A share of clones is missing; checked studies link under half to unresolved V genes, and the rest is unexplained. Within this sample are a few hundred thousand clones, with roughly 84% of them counted one time only. The top ten constitute 3.5% to 4% of the sample. The source material was peripheral blood. These receptor sequences come from a woman at least 80 years old with acute or convalescent COVID-19.

V is TRBV18 and J is TRBJ1-3; D call uncertain. V was clipped by 7 bases and J by 7 bases, with 14 bases between them. Per the germline V gene, CDR1 is KGHSH and CDR2 is LQKENI. This CDR3 region has 13 residues. The CDR3 sequence is CASFPGLGNTIYF. The CDR3 coding sequence is TGTGCCAGCTTCCCGGGGTTAGGGAACACCATATATTTT. The entire variable domain, with the rest obtained from reference TRBV18 and TRBJ1-3, is as follows: NAGVMQNPRHLVRRRGQEARLRCSPMKGHSHVYWYRQLPEEGLKFMVYLQKENIIDESGMPKERFSAEFPKEGPSILRIQQVVRGDSAAYFCASFPGLGNTIYFGEGSWLTVV.

The chain couples TRBV28 to TRBJ1-1, with 8 nucleotides matching TRBD1. The CDR3 is 14 amino acids. After removal of 5 bases from V and 0 bases from J, the junction contained 2 bases not matched to a gene. Per germline, CDR1 MDHEN and CDR2 SYDVKM. The CDR3, as DNA: TGTGCCAGCAGTACGGACAGGGTGAACACTGAAGCTTTCTTT. The encoded protein is CASSTDRVNTEAFF.

The chain carries TRBV2 and TRBJ1-1; unclear D gene. Trimming cost V 8 bases and J 6 bases, with 16 bases left between them. Germline assignment: CDR1 SNHLY and CDR2 FYNNEI. This CDR3 comprises 13 residues. The CDR3 protein is CASRSGVKAEAFF. The DNA for the CDR3 is TGTGCCAGCCGCAGCGGGGTAAAGGCTGAAGCTTTCTTT.

The chain links TRBV2 to TRBJ1-2; the match to TRBD1 covers 8 bases. Looked up from germline, CDR1 is SNHLY and CDR2 is FYNNEI. The CDR3 runs to 16 residues. V was clipped by 10 bases and J by 1 base; unmatched bases: 14. CDR3 amino acids: CAIEMTRDRSNYGYTF. CDR3 in DNA: TGTGCCATCGAGATGACCCGGGACAGGAGTAACTATGGCTACACCTTC.

The chain uses TRBV5-1 and TRBJ1-3; D call uncertain. Germline V lookup: CDR1 SGHRS, CDR2 YFSETQ. Trimming shortened V by 4 bases and J by 0 bases, and 8 bases separated the two germline ends. The CDR3 sequence is 14 residues long. CDR3 sequence: CASSNDTSGNTIYF. The DNA for the CDR3 is TGCGCCAGCAGCAACGACACCTCTGGAAACACCATATATTTT.

The CDR3 loop reads CASSYQGTYEQYF. For the CDR3, the DNA is TGTGCCAGCTCATATCAGGGGACGTACGAGCAGTACTTC. This chain connects TRBV18 to TRBJ2-7; tentative D call: TRBD1 (6 bases). Germline V lookup: CDR1 KGHSH, CDR2 LQKENI. Trimming cost V 5 bases and J 4 bases, with 12 bases left between them. The CDR3 has 13 residues. The variable domain in full, with the rest retrieved from reference TRBV18 and TRBJ2-7, is NAGVMQNPRHLVRRRGQEARLRCSPMKGHSHVYWYRQLPEEGLKFMVYLQKENIIDESGMPKERFSAEFPKEGPSILRIQQVVRGDSAAYFCASSYQGTYEQYFGPGTRLTVT.

The chain recombines TRBV19 with TRBJ2-7; 14 bases are a match to TRBD2. The CDR3 is 16 residues long. The V gene's germline CDR1 is LNHDA and CDR2 SQIVND (reference sequence). V lost 5 bases and J lost 5; bases outside the gene matches: 8. CDR3 sequence: CASSPQGTSGGNEQYF. Written as DNA, the CDR3 is TGTGCCAGTAGTCCCCAAGGGACTAGCGGGGGTAACGAGCAGTACTTC.

The genes are TRBV3-1 (or the pseudogene TRBV3-2) and TRBJ1-4; D unresolved. The germline V gene encodes CDR1 LGHDT and CDR2 YNNKEL (reference sequence). CDR3 length equals 15 residues. V was pared by 1 base and J by 0 bases, with 6 bases between. The CDR3 region is CASSQVRSTNEKLFF. CDR3 nucleotides: TGTGCCAGCAGCCAAGTCCGGTCAACTAATGAAAAACTGTTTTTT.

This clone has a single count. The J gene is TRBJ1-3, the V gene TRBV6-5; D gene ambiguous. V lost 6 bases and J lost 4, with 10 bases in between. The CDR3 covers 13 residues. Germline lookup yields CDR1 MNHEY and CDR2 SVGAGI. In nucleotides, the CDR3 is TGTGCCAGCAGAGCGGACCAAGGAAACACCATATATTTT. Translating it yields CASRADQGNTIYF.

The chain links TRBV7-9 to TRBJ1-2, with 9 bases matching TRBD1. Germline assignment: CDR1 SEHNR and CDR2 FQNEAQ (reference sequence). The CDR3 runs to 14 residues. V dropped 4 bases and J dropped 8; count of bases not matched to a gene: 8. The CDR3 loop is CASSSGQGNQGYTF. DNA for the CDR3: TGTGCCAGCAGCTCGGGACAGGGAAATCAGGGCTACACCTTC. Combining the CDR3 with reference TRBV7-9 and TRBJ1-2 gives the whole variable domain DTGVSQNPRHKITKRGQNVTFRCDPISEHNRLYWYRQTLGQGPEFLTYFQNEAQLEKSRLLSDRFSAERPKGSFSTLEIQRTEQGDSAMYLCASSSGQGNQGYTFGSGTRLTVV.

This rearrangement joins TRBV6-5 to TRBJ1-3; possibly TRBD1 for D (5 bases). This CDR3 is 16 amino acids long. V dropped 2 bases and J dropped 2 bases, with 13 bases sitting between them. CDR1 MNHEY and CDR2 SVGAGI come from the germline V gene. In DNA form, the CDR3 reads TGTGCCAGCAGTTACACTTGGGGGGGGGCTGGAAACACCATATATTTT. Its translation is CASSYTWGGAGNTIYF.

The chain links TRBV7-8 to TRBJ2-7; D gene uncertain. The germline CDR1 and CDR2 sequences are SGHVS and FQNEAQ. Trimming shortened V by 7 bases and J by 0 bases, and 4 bases separated the two germline ends. The CDR3 consists of 11 residues. The CDR3 region is CASTNSYEQYF. The DNA for the CDR3 is TGTGCCAGCACCAACTCCTACGAGCAGTACTTC.

The chain links TRBV6-2 or TRBV6-3 to TRBJ1-1, with D tentatively TRBD1 (5 bases). Germline values: CDR1 MNHEY, CDR2 SVGEGT. The CDR3 contains 13 residues. The V end lost 6 bases, the J end lost 4 bases, and 12 bases lay between the germline ends. The CDR3 region is CASSSRGFTEAFF. DNA for the CDR3: TGTGCCAGCAGCTCCCGGGGGTTCACTGAAGCTTTCTTT.

The gene calls are TRBV28 and TRBJ1-3; D ambiguous. The length of the CDR3 is 15 residues. The germline gives CDR1 MDHEN, CDR2 SYDVKM. Trimming shortened V by 4 bases and J by 2 bases, and 12 bases separated the two germline ends. CDR3: CASSSRPVAGNTIYF. The CDR3 region has the DNA TGTGCCAGCAGTTCGAGGCCCGTCGCTGGAAACACCATATATTTT.

The chain employs TRBV5-4 and TRBJ1-2; D not resolved. The CDR3 runs 14 residues. Germline CDR1 is SGHNT and CDR2 is YYREEE (reference sequence). V lost 2 bases and J lost 3, with 11 bases in between. The CDR3 spells CASSLPERHYGYTF. CDR3 in DNA: TGTGCCAGCAGCTTACCGGAGCGCCACTATGGCTACACCTTC.

The chain joins TRBV10-3 to TRBJ1-6; D is ambiguous. Trimming pared 11 bases from V and 8 bases from J, leaving 19 bases between. The V gene's germline CDR1 is ENHRY and CDR2 SYGVKD. The CDR3 is 14 amino acids. The CDR3 region is CAGARGLGDSPLHF. CDR3 bases: TGTGCCGGCGCCCGTGGACTTGGAGATTCACCCCTCCACTTT.

The chain combines TRBV2 with TRBJ2-5; D might be TRBD2 (5 bases). This CDR3 region has 13 residues. V lost 6 bases and J 7 bases, leaving 15 bases between the germline ends. Germline V gene data show CDR1 as SNHLY and CDR2 as FYNNEI. CDR3 region: CASRGLPLVTQYF. The DNA for the CDR3 is TGTGCCAGCAGAGGACTGCCGTTGGTGACCCAGTACTTC.

The V and J genes are TRBV27 and TRBJ1-2, with 9 positions matching TRBD1. V was clipped by 6 bases and J by 6 bases; unmatched bases: 5. Per germline, CDR1 MNHEY and CDR2 SMNVEV (reference sequence). This CDR3 has 13 residues. CDR3 coding DNA: TGTGCCAGCAGAACAGGGGGCGTGGATGGCTACACCTTC. Translating gives CASRTGGVDGYTF.

V gene TRBV5-1 combines with J gene TRBJ2-5; 14 positions match TRBD2. Germline assignment: CDR1 SGHRS and CDR2 YFSETQ. The CDR3 is 16 residues long. J was trimmed by 5 bases and V by 3 bases; bases with no gene match: 6. CDR3 DNA sequence: TGCGCCAGCAGCTGGGGGACTAGCGGGGGCGTGGAGACCCAGTACTTC. Translation gives CASSWGTSGGVETQYF.

The rearrangement joins TRBV9 to TRBJ2-5, with TRBD1 as a possible D gene (5 bases). The V end lost 0 bases, the J end lost 4 bases, and 13 bases lay between the germline ends. CDR1 and CDR2 (germline): SGDLS, YYNGEE. The CDR3 is 15 amino acids. CDR3 DNA sequence: TGTGCCAGCAGCGTAGTTGTGGGAAGGGGAGAGACCCAGTACTTC. Translating gives CASSVVVGRGETQYF.

This chain joins TRBV9 and TRBJ1-2, with 11 bases that match TRBD1. Per the germline V gene, CDR1 is SGDLS and CDR2 is YYNGEE. Trimming at V came to 1 base and at J to 8 bases, leaving 7 bases not matched to a gene. The CDR3 is 15 amino acids. In DNA, the CDR3 is TGTGCCAGCAGCGTATGGGGACAGGGGGGTTCGGGCTACACCTTC. The encoded protein is CASSVWGQGGSGYTF.